The T cell receptor (beta chain) described here comes from a study of shared clonotypes between healthy human individuals. Study findings and constraints: Clonotype sharing across a few donors was observed for around 5.1% of naive CD4 clonotypes.

Germline CDR1 reads LNHDA; CDR2 reads SQIVND (reference sequence). Unmatched junction bases numbered 6, after V lost 1 base and J lost 10 bases. There are 13 residues in the CDR3. Study donors comprised healthy, HIV-negative adults devoid of recent acute infection or vaccination. This clone was detected only a few times. Antigen specificity is unknown. It was about 210 ng DNA, 31,000 or so T cell genomes, that sorted-subset replicate PCRs used. Per the authors' pipeline: Filtering was not the same, since immunoSEQ gave junction-only sequences without quality scores. Profiling relied on immunoSEQ multiplex PCR, and the TCRdb table lists in-frame clones only, not all of them. D and trimming come from the DNA, and the V and J calls and clone size come from that table. The table has around 600,000 clones, around 97% seen once.

The sequence was collected from a woman between 25 and 40 years old in good health. The rearrangement links TRBV19 to TRBJ1-2; 7 bases map to TRBD1. Input material: naive CD4+ T cells sorted from blood. This sample's subset: CD45RA+ positively selected. The CDR3 DNA sequence: TGTGCCAGTAGTATAGCCGGGACAGCCTACTACACCTTC. This gives the protein CASSIAGTAYYTF.